These 11 T cell receptor beta chains were all obtained from the same sample, sequenced in a study of persistence of HIV-infected CD4 T cells. An overlapping HIV-1 Gag peptide pool stimulated these cells at about 0.94 ug/peptide/mL. Sorting of responding CD4+ T cells relied on upregulated CD40 ligand together with CD69. The immunoSEQ assay was version 4, run in survey mode. Only in-frame clones appear in the TCRdb table, and some are missing; sequencing was by immunoSEQ multiplex PCR. Among roughly 9,100 clones, more than 70% were seen once, and the ten largest hold 1.5% to 2.5%. No antigen is known for these receptors. The sample consisted of CD4+ T cells sorted from PBMCs after roughly 20-hour stimulation, taken from a patient who received antiretroviral therapy. Receptor source: an adult woman with HIV who was CMV-seropositive.

In its sample, this clone was seen a few times. The rearrangement uses TRBV6-2 or TRBV6-3 and TRBJ1-5; D gene ambiguous. V gave up 5 bases and J gave up 1 base, with 9 bases separating them. CDR3 length: 14 residues. From germline, CDR1 is MNHEY and CDR2 SVGEGT. This chain's CDR3 is CASSVYGSNQPQHF. The DNA for the CDR3 is TGTGCCAGCAGTGTATACGGGAGCAATCAGCCCCAGCATTTT.

The chain joins TRBV15 to TRBJ1-1, with a weak D call TRBD1 (5 bases). The V and J ends lost 0 bases and 9 bases respectively, with 11 bases between them. This CDR3 is built from 13 residues. CDR1 and CDR2 (germline): LNHNV, YYDKDF (reference sequence). The CDR3 DNA reads TGTGCCACCAGCAGAGATTTAAGGGGACAAGCTTTCTTT. Amino acids: CATSRDLRGQAFF.

Turning to this clone: The junction departs from germline at one end; a sequencing error may be responsible. This sample includes further DNA sequences coding for the same CDR3. The chain joins TRBV7-8 to TRBJ1-5; D is unresolved. The CDR3 runs 13 residues. Germline lookup yields CDR1 SGHVS and CDR2 FQNEAQ. The CDR3 DNA sequence: TGTGCCAGCAGCTTAAATAGCAATCAGCCCCAACATTTT. This codes for CASSLNSNQPQHF.

This sequence joins TRBV9 and TRBJ2-1, with unresolved D. V was clipped by 1 base and J by 4 bases, with 6 bases between them. The germline V gene has CDR1 SGDLS and CDR2 YYNGEE. The CDR3 length is 13 residues. The CDR3 coding sequence is TGTGCCAGCAGCGTAAAGGGTTACAATGAGCAGTTCTTC. Its translation is CASSVKGYNEQFF.

This chain connects TRBV6-1 to TRBJ1-6; 8 bases fit TRBD1. Germline CDR1 MNHNS, CDR2 SASEGT. This CDR3 region has 15 residues. J lost 9 bases, V lost 3 bases, and 7 bases had no gene match. In nucleotides, the CDR3 is TGTGCCAGCAGTGACCAACCAGGGGGCGTTTCACCCCTCCACTTT. It yields the protein CASSDQPGGVSPLHF.

The chain is built from TRBV7-3 and TRBJ2-1; D assignment may be TRBD1 or TRBD2 (5 bases each). Germline values: CDR1 SGHTA, CDR2 FQGTGA. The CDR3 loop spans 14 amino acids. The germline V and J ends were trimmed by 1 base and 13 bases, with 17 bases remaining between them. CDR3 sequence reads: CASSLSPGRNTQFF. The CDR3 DNA reads TGTGCCAGCAGCTTAAGTCCGGGACGGAACACACAGTTCTTC. Complete variable domain (other parts from reference TRBV7-3 and TRBJ2-1): GAGVSQTPSNKVTEKGKYVELRCDPISGHTALYWYRQSLGQGPEFLIYFQGTGAADDSGLPNDRFFAVRPEGSVSTLKIQRTERGDSAVYLCASSLSPGRNTQFFGPGTRLTVL.

V gene TRBV19 combines with J gene TRBJ1-1; no reliable D call. V lost 5 bases, J lost 2 bases, and 12 bases lay in between. Germline assignment: CDR1 LNHDA and CDR2 SQIVND (reference sequence). The length of the CDR3 is 14 residues. The CDR3 sequence: CASSHQVSNTEAFF. The CDR3 nucleotides are TGTGCCAGTAGTCATCAGGTCAGCAACACTGAAGCTTTCTTT.

This rearrangement joins TRBV19 to TRBJ2-3, with 9 bases matching TRBD2. CDR3 length equals 16 residues. Germline V gene lookup returns CDR1 LNHDA and CDR2 SQIVND (reference sequence). Trimming took 8 bases from V and 1 from J; bases not matched to a gene: 10. The CDR3 sequence: CASSRARTSGTDTQYF. The CDR3 DNA reads as TGTGCCAGTTCAAGGGCTCGGACTAGCGGCACAGATACGCAGTATTTT.

The V call is TRBV27, the J call TRBJ2-7; a weak D match, TRBD1 (5 bases). There are 13 residues in the CDR3. CDR1 MNHEY and CDR2 SMNVEV come from the germline V gene (reference sequence). Trimming took 6 bases from V and 5 from J, leaving 14 bases between them. The CDR3, as DNA: TGTGCCAGCAGATACCGGTGGGGCAACGAGCAGTACTTC. This encodes CASRYRWGNEQYF.

The genes are TRBV7-6 and TRBJ2-7; D is unclear. V was pared by 5 bases and J by 7 bases, with 15 bases between. Germline V lookup: CDR1 SGHVS, CDR2 FNYEAQ. CDR3 length: 13 amino acids. CDR3 nucleotide sequence: TGTGCCAGCAGCCTACTCTCCGTGGGGGAGCAGTACTTC. It is translated as CASSLLSVGEQYF.

The V call is TRBV18, the J call TRBJ1-1; no firm D call. This CDR3 contains 13 residues. V was cut by 2 bases and J by 9 bases, with 13 bases left in between. CDR1 is KGHSH, CDR2 LQKENI, per germline. In nucleotides, the CDR3 is TGTGCCAGCTCACCAGCCGGGTTGGGGAAAGCTTTCTTT. It specifies CASSPAGLGKAFF.